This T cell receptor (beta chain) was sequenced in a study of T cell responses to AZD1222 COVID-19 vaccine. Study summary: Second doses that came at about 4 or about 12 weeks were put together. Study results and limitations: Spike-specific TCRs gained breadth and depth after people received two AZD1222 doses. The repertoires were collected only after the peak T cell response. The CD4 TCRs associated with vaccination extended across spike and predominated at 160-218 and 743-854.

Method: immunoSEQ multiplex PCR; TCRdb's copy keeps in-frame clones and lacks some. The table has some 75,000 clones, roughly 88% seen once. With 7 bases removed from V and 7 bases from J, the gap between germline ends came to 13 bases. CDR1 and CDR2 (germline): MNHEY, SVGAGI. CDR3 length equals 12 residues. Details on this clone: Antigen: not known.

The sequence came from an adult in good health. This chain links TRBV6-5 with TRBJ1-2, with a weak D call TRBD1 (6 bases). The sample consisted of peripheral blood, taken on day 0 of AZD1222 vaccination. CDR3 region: CASTHDRLGYTF. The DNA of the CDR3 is TGTGCCAGCACCCATGACAGGCTTGGCTACACCTTC.